This TCR beta chain appears in the sequencing data of a study of cytomegalovirus exposure and HLA in healthy donors. Vbeta (60) and Jbeta (13) primers were used in the PCR. Assay used: immunoSEQ multiplex PCR; TCRdb lists only in-frame clones, some missing. The sample consists of hundreds of thousands of clones, 65% to 90% of them appearing once. General study findings and limits: Accurate predictions that matched the HLA-A and HLA-B alleles of most subjects were reportedly made from TCR beta sequences. Later analysis suggested links between common viral pathogens and several top significant clusters. Analysis performed later found about 17,000 TCR beta sequences associated with HLA alleles at 0.05 false discovery rate.

Notes on this clone: Its specificity is not known.

Germline CDR1 is MDHEN and CDR2 is SYDVKM. The CDR3 contains 15 residues. Losses at the gene ends were 6 bases for V and 2 bases for J; bases not matched to a gene: 5. The receptor was derived from a girl aged 10-17 years in good health and CMV-seronegative. Sequencing input: PBMCs. V gene TRBV28 combines with J gene TRBJ2-1; 9 bases map to TRBD1. The CDR3 DNA follows: TGTGCCAGCAGCCCCGGGACAGGGACCTACAATGAGCAGTTCTTC. This codes for CASSPGTGTYNEQFF.